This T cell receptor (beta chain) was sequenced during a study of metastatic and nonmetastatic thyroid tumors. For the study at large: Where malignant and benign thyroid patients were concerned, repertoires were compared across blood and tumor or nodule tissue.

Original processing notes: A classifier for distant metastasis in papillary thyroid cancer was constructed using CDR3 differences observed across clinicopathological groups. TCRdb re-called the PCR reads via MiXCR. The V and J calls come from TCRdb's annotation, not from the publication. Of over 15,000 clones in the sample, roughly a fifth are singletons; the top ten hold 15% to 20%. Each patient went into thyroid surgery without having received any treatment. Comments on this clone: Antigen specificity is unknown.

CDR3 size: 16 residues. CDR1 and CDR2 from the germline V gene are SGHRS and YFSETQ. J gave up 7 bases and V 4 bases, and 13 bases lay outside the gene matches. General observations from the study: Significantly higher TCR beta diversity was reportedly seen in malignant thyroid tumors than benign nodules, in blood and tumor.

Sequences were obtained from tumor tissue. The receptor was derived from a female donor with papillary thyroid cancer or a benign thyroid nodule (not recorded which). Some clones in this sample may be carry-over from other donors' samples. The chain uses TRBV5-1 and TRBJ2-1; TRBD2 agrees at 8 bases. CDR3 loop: CASSPSGLGLGNEQFF. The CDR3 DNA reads TGCGCCAGCAGCCCATCGGGACTAGGTTTGGGTAATGAGCAGTTCTTC.